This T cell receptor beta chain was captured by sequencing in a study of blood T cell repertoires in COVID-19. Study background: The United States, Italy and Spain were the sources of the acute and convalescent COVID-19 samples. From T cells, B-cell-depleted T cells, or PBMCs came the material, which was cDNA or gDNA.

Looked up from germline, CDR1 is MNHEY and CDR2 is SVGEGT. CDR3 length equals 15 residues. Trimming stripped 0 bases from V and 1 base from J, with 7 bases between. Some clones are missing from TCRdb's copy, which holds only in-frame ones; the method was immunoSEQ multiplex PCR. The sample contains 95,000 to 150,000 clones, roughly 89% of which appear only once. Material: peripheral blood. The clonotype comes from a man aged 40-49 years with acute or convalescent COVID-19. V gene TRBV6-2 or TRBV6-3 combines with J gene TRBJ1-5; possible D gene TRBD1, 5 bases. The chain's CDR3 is CASSYSAGSNQPQHF. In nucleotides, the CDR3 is TGTGCCAGCAGTTACTCTGCAGGGAGCAATCAGCCCCAGCATTTT.